The 24 T cell receptor beta chains below all came from one sample that was sequenced in a study of blood T cell repertoires in COVID-19. Assay used: immunoSEQ multiplex PCR; TCRdb lists only in-frame clones, some missing. Of tens of thousands of clones listed, roughly four fifths were seen once; the top ten hold about 10%. Material: peripheral blood. The source of these receptors is a man in his sixties with acute or convalescent COVID-19.

The J gene is TRBJ1-5, the V gene TRBV7-9; D perhaps matches TRBD1 (6 bases). Germline V gene sequence: CDR1 SEHNR, CDR2 FQNEAQ (reference sequence). V lost 4 bases to trimming and J lost 7 bases, with 14 bases between them. The CDR3 contains 14 residues. The CDR3 loop is CASSSGVGRQPQHF. CDR3 DNA sequence: TGTGCCAGCAGCTCAGGGGTGGGGCGGCAGCCCCAGCATTTT. The whole variable domain, remainder taken from reference TRBV7-9 and TRBJ1-5, is DTGVSQNPRHKITKRGQNVTFRCDPISEHNRLYWYRQTLGQGPEFLTYFQNEAQLEKSRLLSDRFSAERPKGSFSTLEIQRTEQGDSAMYLCASSSGVGRQPQHFGDGTRLSIL.

The chain employs TRBV9 and TRBJ1-1; D is unclear. This CDR3 contains 15 residues. V was shortened by 0 bases and J by 1 base, with 10 bases between the two germline ends. Germline V lookup: CDR1 SGDLS, CDR2 YYNGEE. The CDR3 loop reads CASSVVWAGNTEAFF. DNA of the CDR3: TGTGCCAGCAGCGTAGTATGGGCGGGGAACACTGAAGCTTTCTTT. Supplemented by reference TRBV9 and TRBJ1-1, the full variable domain reads DSGVTQTPKHLITATGQRVTLRCSPRSGDLSVYWYQQSLDQGLQFLIQYYNGEERAKGNILERFSAQQFPDLHSELNLSSLELGDSALYFCASSVVWAGNTEAFFGQGTRLTVV.

The chain couples TRBV4-2 to TRBJ1-6; D gene uncertain. Germline CDR1 reads LGHNA; CDR2 reads YNFKEQ. The CDR3 consists of 14 residues. V lost 6 bases, J lost 7 bases, and 13 bases lay in between. CDR3 in DNA: TGTGCCAGCAGTCTTGCGGGCCTGAATTCACCCCTCCACTTT. This encodes CASSLAGLNSPLHF.

The chain links TRBV19 to TRBJ1-1; TRBD1 matches at 7 bases. This CDR3 contains 13 residues. V gave up 7 bases and J gave up 2 bases; unmatched junction bases: 4. Germline V CDR1 and CDR2: LNHDA, SQIVND (reference sequence). CDR3 sequence: CASIQGPNTEAFF. The CDR3 coding sequence is TGTGCCAGTATACAGGGGCCTAACACTGAAGCTTTCTTT.

The V call is TRBV11-2, the J call TRBJ1-4, with 8 nucleotides matching TRBD1. Trimming removed 5 bases from V and 3 bases from J; junction bases left unmatched: 5. This CDR3 is built from 15 residues. Looked up from germline, CDR1 is SGHAT and CDR2 is FQNNGV. Written as DNA, the CDR3 is TGTGCCAGCAGCCCGCGACAGGGGCCTAATGAAAAACTGTTTTTT. This gives the protein CASSPRQGPNEKLFF. Combining the CDR3 with reference TRBV11-2 and TRBJ1-4 gives the whole variable domain EAGVAQSPRYKIIEKRQSVAFWCNPISGHATLYWYQQILGQGPKLLIQFQNNGVVDDSQLPKDRFSAERLKGVDSTLKIQPAKLEDSAVYLCASSPRQGPNEKLFFGSGTQLSVL.

The chain links TRBV6-2 or TRBV6-3 to TRBJ2-6; TRBD2 might be the D (5 bases). Between the trimmed V and J ends, which lost 3 bases and 3 bases, there was a span of 15 bases. The germline gives CDR1 MNHEY, CDR2 SVGEGT. The CDR3 sequence is 17 residues long. In DNA, the CDR3 is TGTGCCAGCAGTTATAAGTTTTCGGGGATTGGGGCCAACGTCCTGACTTTC. Amino acid sequence: CASSYKFSGIGANVLTF.

CDR3 amino acids: CASSQERDYLYNEQFF. The CDR3 nucleotides read TGTGCCAGCAGCCAAGAAAGGGACTACCTCTACAATGAGCAGTTCTTC. The chain recombines TRBV3-1 (or the pseudogene TRBV3-2) with TRBJ2-1, with 7 bases that match TRBD2. V trimming: 0 bases; J trimming: 3 bases; junction bases outside the gene matches: 5. Germline V gives CDR1 LGHDT, CDR2 YNNKEL (reference sequence). This CDR3 has 16 amino acids.

V gene TRBV18 combines with J gene TRBJ1-2, with D perhaps TRBD1 (5 bases). The germline CDR1 and CDR2 sequences are KGHSH and LQKENI. The germline V and J ends were trimmed by 4 bases and 0 bases, with 9 bases remaining between them. The CDR3 has 14 residues. The CDR3 spells CASSRGPSNYGYTF. For the CDR3, the DNA is TGTGCCAGCTCACGGGGCCCCTCTAACTATGGCTACACCTTC.

This clone was detected a few times. The chain has TRBV2 and TRBJ1-6; D unclear. V was cut by 3 bases and J by 0 bases, with 6 bases left in between. The CDR3 is 15 amino acids. Per germline, CDR1 SNHLY and CDR2 FYNNEI. The CDR3 here is CASSDRSSYNSPLHF. CDR3 coding DNA: TGTGCCAGCAGTGACCGGAGCTCCTATAATTCACCCCTCCACTTT. The variable domain in full, with the rest retrieved from reference TRBV2 and TRBJ1-6, is EPEVTQTPSHQVTQMGQEVILRCVPISNHLYFYWYRQILGQKVEFLVSFYNNEISEKSEIFDDQFSVERPDGSNFTLKIRSTKLEDSAMYFCASSDRSSYNSPLHFGNGTRLTVT.

This rearrangement joins TRBV5-1 to TRBJ2-3; D unclear. This CDR3 has 13 amino acids. Germline V gene lookup returns CDR1 SGHRS and CDR2 YFSETQ. Trimming removed 6 bases at V and 1 base at J, with 9 bases between. The CDR3 coding sequence is TGCGCCAGCACCTCCACAGGCACAGATACGCAGTATTTT. Protein product: CASTSTGTDTQYF.

This chain uses TRBV28 with TRBJ1-1; D is uncertain. This CDR3 region has 11 residues. Germline values: CDR1 MDHEN, CDR2 SYDVKM. V lost 5 bases, J lost 4 bases, and 5 bases lay in between. The DNA for the CDR3 is TGTGCCAGCAGTGGCATCACTGAAGCTTTCTTT. Protein product: CASSGITEAFF.

The chain employs TRBV9 and TRBJ1-2; TRBD1 aligns across 11 bases. Germline V gene lookup returns CDR1 SGDLS and CDR2 YYNGEE. The CDR3 runs 15 residues. Trimming removed 4 bases from V and 6 bases from J; junction bases left unmatched: 8. The CDR3 sequence is CASSFGDRGNHGYTF. CDR3 sequence (DNA): TGTGCCAGCAGCTTCGGGGACAGGGGGAATCATGGCTACACCTTC. The full variable domain, rest sourced from reference TRBV9 and TRBJ1-2, is DSGVTQTPKHLITATGQRVTLRCSPRSGDLSVYWYQQSLDQGLQFLIQYYNGEERAKGNILERFSAQQFPDLHSELNLSSLELGDSALYFCASSFGDRGNHGYTFGSGTRLTVV.

This rearrangement joins TRBV15 to TRBJ2-7, with no clear D. The germline V gene encodes CDR1 LNHNV and CDR2 YYDKDF (reference sequence). CDR3 size: 16 residues. V dropped 1 base and J dropped 0 bases, with 13 bases sitting between them. The CDR3 DNA sequence: TGTGCCACCAGCAGAGGTGGCGGAGCCCTCTCCTACGAGCAGTACTTC. Amino acids: CATSRGGGALSYEQYF.

The genes are TRBV5-1 and TRBJ1-2, with D possibly being TRBD1 (5 bases). V dropped 5 bases and J dropped 5 bases, with 16 bases sitting between them. In germline, CDR1 is SGHRS, CDR2 YFSETQ. The CDR3 has 14 amino acids. The CDR3, as DNA: TGCGCCAGCAGTCCCGGGGGGATAGAATATGGCTACACCTTC. Its translation is CASSPGGIEYGYTF.

The chain uses TRBV9 and TRBJ2-7, with a weak D call TRBD2 (5 bases). The CDR3 runs to 13 residues. In germline, CDR1 is SGDLS, CDR2 YYNGEE. Deletions cut 4 bases from V and 2 bases from J, with 10 bases between. The CDR3 protein is CASSTEGAYEQYF. Written as DNA, the CDR3 is TGTGCCAGCAGCACCGAGGGTGCCTACGAGCAGTACTTC.

This CDR3 is CASSFEGDTQYF. DNA of the CDR3: TGTGCCAGCAGTTTTGAGGGTGATACGCAGTATTTT. The chain uses TRBV12-3 or TRBV12-4 and TRBJ2-3; TRBD2 might be the D (5 bases). Trimming shortened V by 3 bases and J by 6 bases, and 7 bases separated the two germline ends. The CDR3 contains 12 residues.

The rearrangement uses TRBV5-4 and TRBJ2-7, with 8 bases aligning to TRBD1. The CDR3 is made up of 13 amino acids. V gave up 0 bases and J gave up 9 bases; unmatched junction bases: 5. CDR1 is SGHNT and CDR2 is YYREEE in the germline V gene (reference sequence). CDR3 sequence reads: CASSLGTGSGQYF. The CDR3 DNA follows: TGTGCCAGCAGCTTGGGGACAGGGTCCGGGCAGTACTTC.

This chain connects TRBV12-3 or TRBV12-4 to TRBJ1-2, with 8 bases matching TRBD1. The trim removed 1 base at V and 14 bases at J, leaving 9 bases unmatched. The CDR3 sequence is 13 residues long. In DNA, the CDR3 is TGTGCCAGCAGTTTAGGACAGGGGATCGAGGGAACCTTC. Amino acids: CASSLGQGIEGTF.

The genes are TRBV19 and TRBJ2-1; D possibly corresponds to TRBD1 (5 bases). This CDR3 contains 13 residues. Germline V lookup: CDR1 LNHDA, CDR2 SQIVND (reference sequence). V was trimmed by 5 bases and J by 6 bases, leaving 11 bases between them. CDR3 sequence (DNA): TGTGCCAGTAGTCCAACCCAGGGCAATGAGCAGTTCTTC. Its protein product is CASSPTQGNEQFF.

The rearrangement links TRBV7-8 to TRBJ1-1; D is possibly TRBD1 (5 bases). CDR1 and CDR2 from the germline V gene are SGHVS and FQNEAQ. The V end lost 5 bases, the J end lost 1 base, and 8 bases lay between the germline ends. The length of the CDR3 is 13 residues. CDR3 sequence (DNA): TGTGCCAGCAGCACCACAGGGAACACTGAAGCTTTCTTT. It codes for CASSTTGNTEAFF.

This chain uses TRBV9 with TRBJ1-3, with TRBD1 matching over 8 bases. The CDR3 extends over 16 amino acids. Germline-derived CDR1 and CDR2 are SGDLS and YYNGEE. Trimming at V came to 0 bases and at J to 1 base, leaving 3 bases not matched to a gene. CDR3 region: CASSVGQGASGNTIYF. The CDR3 DNA reads TGTGCCAGCAGCGTAGGTCAGGGGGCGTCTGGAAACACCATATATTTT.

As regards this clone: One junction end does not reproduce the germline sequence, and a read error may be involved. The gene calls are TRBV7-7 and TRBJ2-5; 8 positions match TRBD2. Germline V gene sequence: CDR1 SSHAT, CDR2 FNYEAQ (reference sequence). The CDR3 has 14 residues. The CDR3 bases are TGTGCTAGCAGCTTAGGCCGGGAGGGCGGGACCCAGTACTTC. Translating gives CASSLGREGGTQYF.

This clone was counted a single time. CDR3 sequence reads: CASSLVGASGGQRETQYF. CDR3 nucleotides: TGTGCCAGCAGCTTAGTCGGGGCTAGCGGGGGGCAAAGGGAGACCCAGTACTTC. V usage is TRBV7-2 and J usage is TRBJ2-5; 11 positions agree with TRBD2. Germline-derived CDR1 and CDR2 are SGHTA and FQGNSA. The CDR3 covers 18 residues. The trim removed 1 base at V and 5 bases at J, leaving 12 bases unmatched.

The gene calls are TRBV9 and TRBJ1-2; a weak D match, TRBD1 (6 bases). The V gene lost 3 bases and the J gene lost 5 bases, with 14 bases spanning the gap. This CDR3 spans 14 amino acids. CDR1 SGDLS and CDR2 YYNGEE come from the germline V gene. DNA of the CDR3: TGTGCCAGCAGCGCGGACAGCCAGACGTATGGCTACACCTTC. Its translation is CASSADSQTYGYTF.